What follows is one T cell receptor (beta chain) and its context. This CDR3 is 15 amino acids long. Germline assignment: CDR1 LNHNV and CDR2 YYDKDF (reference sequence). The trim removed 0 bases at V and 6 bases at J, leaving 5 bases unmatched. This record belongs to a study of identical twins. Each CDR3 protein is one row after TCRdb ran MiXCR on the 5' RACE reads. This sample has about 700,000 distinct CDR3 sequences, with around 8.3% found just once. These data also featured in a second study, about yellow fever vaccine responses in identical twins. That report notes: The T cell response to vaccination in identical twins was reportedly partly convergent and partly personalized.

The V gene is TRBV15, the J gene TRBJ2-7; 10 bases map to TRBD1. Sequenced input: PBMCs. The clonotype was recovered from a woman in her late teens or twenties in good health. CDR3 sequence (DNA): TGTGCCACCAGCAGAGAGACAGGGGGCTCTAGCGAGCAGTACTTC. It specifies CATSRETGGSSEQYF. Filled out from reference TRBV15 and TRBJ2-7, the complete variable domain reads DAMVIQNPRYQVTQFGKPVTLSCSQTLNHNVMYWYQQKSSQAPKLLFHYYDKDFNNEADTPDNFQSRRPNTSFCFLDIRSPGLGDTAMYLCATSRETGGSSEQYFGPGTRLTVT.